This T cell receptor beta chain was sequenced during a study of shared clonotypes between healthy human individuals. Overall study results and limits: Around 4.9% of naive CD4 clonotypes were shared across four donors.

TCRdb keeps only in-frame clones here, not all; method: immunoSEQ multiplex PCR. Among roughly 720,000 clones, roughly 87% were seen once, and the ten largest hold less than 40%. Germline V gives CDR1 MGHRA, CDR2 YSYEKL. J was trimmed by 4 bases and V by 1 base; bases with no gene match: 13. This CDR3 contains 18 residues. On this clone: Its antigen is not identified.

The TCR was taken from a young man in good health. Some clones in this sample may be carry-over from other donors' samples. The sequenced material came from memory CD8+ T cells from PBMCs. The sample's subset: CD45RO+ cells pooled with CCR7-negative TemRA cells. This chain uses TRBV4-1 with TRBJ2-1, with TRBD2 matching 7 bases. The CDR3 DNA reads as TGCGCCAGCAGCCAAGTCCCCGAAACGTGGGGGGGATACAATGAGCAGTTCTTC. This translates into CASSQVPETWGGYNEQFF.